The 14 T cell receptor beta chains below all came from one sample that was sequenced in a study of human T cells and chemical hapten exposure. TCRdb used MiXCR to reprocess the RACE reads, holding one entry per CDR3 protein. The sample contains tens of thousands of distinct CDR3 sequences, more than 7.5% of which appear only once. Time point: pre-sensitization, week 0. This sample's treatment: therapeutic diphenylcyclopropenone sensitization with weekly scalp DPC. This sample comprised whole blood, obtained in connection with sensitization to the hapten diphenylcyclopropenone (DPC). These TCRs come from a man aged 35-49 years with alopecia areata. Some clones in this sample may be carry-over from other donors' samples.

Only a few counts were recorded for this clonotype. This chain links TRBV10-3 with TRBJ2-3; D may match TRBD1 or TRBD2 (5 bases each). The CDR3 is 16 amino acids. V was clipped by 4 bases and J by 4 bases, with 18 bases between them. CDR1 and CDR2 (germline): ENHRY, SYGVKD. The CDR3 nucleotides read TGTGCCATCAGTGGAGGTCAAGGGACGGAAGCAGATACGCAGTATTTT. It encodes CAISGGQGTEADTQYF.

This clonotype showed up just a few times. The V call is TRBV5-6, the J call TRBJ2-3, with D perhaps matching TRBD2 (6 bases). The germline gives CDR1 SGHDT, CDR2 YYEEEE. The CDR3 spans 16 residues. V was pared by 1 base and J by 1 base, with 13 bases between. The CDR3 region is CASSLFGGTGTDTQYF. For the CDR3, the DNA is TGTGCCAGCAGCTTGTTCGGCGGGACGGGCACAGATACGCAGTATTTT. Complete variable domain (other parts from reference TRBV5-6 and TRBJ2-3): DAGVTQSPTHLIKTRGQQVTLRCSPKSGHDTVSWYQQALGQGPQFIFQYYEEEERQRGNFPDRFSGHQFPNYSSELNVNALLLGDSALYLCASSLFGGTGTDTQYFGPGTRLTVL.

Sample share makes this clonotype large (0.1 to 1%). This sequence joins TRBV7-9 and TRBJ2-1, with 13 bases lining up with TRBD2. Germline V lookup: CDR1 SEHNR, CDR2 FQNEAQ (reference sequence). This CDR3 has 17 amino acids. With V trimmed by 5 bases and J by 8 bases, 12 bases remained unmatched. The CDR3: CASSARRLAGGCDEQFF. The CDR3 DNA follows: TGTGCCAGCAGCGCCCGACGACTAGCGGGAGGATGCGATGAGCAGTTCTTC.

Regarding this clonotype: A read error may explain this, as a much larger clone is one base away. The chain carries TRBV12-3 or TRBV12-4 and TRBJ2-6; D possibly corresponds to TRBD2 (5 bases). Trimming took off 6 bases at V and 17 bases at J, with 23 bases between the two ends. CDR3 length: 14 amino acids. As DNA, the CDR3 is TGTGCCAGCAGATCCTATGGAGACACCGGGGATGTGACTTTC. It encodes CASRSYGDTGDVTF.

This clonotype was detected ten times or more. The rearrangement links TRBV30 to TRBJ2-1; the match to TRBD2 covers 10 bases. The CDR3 loop spans 16 amino acids. With 4 bases clipped from V and 2 bases from J, the junction kept 8 bases outside the gene matches. Germline values: CDR1 GTSNPN, CDR2 SVGIG (reference sequence). CDR3 loop: CAWNRLAGPPYNEQFF. The CDR3 DNA reads as TGTGCCTGGAATAGACTAGCGGGTCCTCCCTACAATGAGCAGTTCTTC. Supplemented by reference TRBV30 and TRBJ2-1, the full variable domain reads SQTIHQWPATLVQPVGSPLSLECTVEGTSNPNLYWYRQAAGRGLQLLFYSVGIGQISSEVPQNLSASRPQDRQFILSSKKLLLSDSGFYLCAWNRLAGPPYNEQFFGPGTRLTVL.

V usage is TRBV5-6 and J usage is TRBJ2-7; D gene ambiguous. Trimming removed 2 bases from V and 5 bases from J, with 11 bases in between. The CDR3 runs to 13 residues. Germline-derived CDR1 and CDR2 are SGHDT and YYEEEE. In DNA, the CDR3 is TGTGCCAGCAGCTTTTGGAGAGTGGACGAGCAGTACTTC. As protein: CASSFWRVDEQYF. The full variable domain, in which reference TRBV5-6 and TRBJ2-7 provide the parts outside the CDR3, is DAGVTQSPTHLIKTRGQQVTLRCSPKSGHDTVSWYQQALGQGPQFIFQYYEEEERQRGNFPDRFSGHQFPNYSSELNVNALLLGDSALYLCASSFWRVDEQYFGPGTRLTVT.

The chain uses TRBV18 and TRBJ2-1, with D unclear. Trimming took 1 base from V and 8 from J, leaving 9 bases between them. Germline V lookup: CDR1 KGHSH, CDR2 LQKENI. CDR3 size: 13 residues. The CDR3: CASSPLPRDEQFF. In DNA, the CDR3 is TGTGCCAGCTCACCACTTCCGCGCGATGAGCAGTTCTTC.

CDR3 in amino acids: CASSKADRWGGYTF. The CDR3, as DNA: TGCGCCAGCAGTAAAGCGGACCGATGGGGGGGCTACACCTTC. V gene TRBV10-2 combines with J gene TRBJ1-2; D is possibly TRBD1 (5 bases). Germline CDR1 and CDR2: WSHSY and SAAADI. V was shortened by 5 bases and J by 8 bases, with 18 bases between the two germline ends. This CDR3 has 14 amino acids.

In its sample, this clonotype was seen a few times. The chain is built from TRBV9 and TRBJ2-2; TRBD2 is a possible D gene (6 bases). Germline V gives CDR1 SGDLS, CDR2 YYNGEE. With 2 bases removed from V and 4 bases from J, the gap between germline ends came to 15 bases. There are 16 residues in the CDR3. The CDR3 DNA reads as TGTGCCAGCAGCGTTGGTCTTCTGGAGGGCACCGGGGAGCTGTTTTTT. It translates to CASSVGLLEGTGELFF.

There are many counts of this clonotype. This rearrangement joins TRBV2 to TRBJ2-1; weak D call: TRBD1 (5 bases). CDR1 and CDR2 (germline): SNHLY, FYNNEI. CDR3 length equals 14 residues. Deletions cut 6 bases from V and 0 bases from J, with 9 bases between. This CDR3 reads CASRQVGSYNEQFF. The CDR3 DNA sequence: TGTGCCAGCAGACAGGTTGGCTCCTACAATGAGCAGTTCTTC. The full variable domain, with the rest looked up from reference TRBV2 and TRBJ2-1, is EPEVTQTPSHQVTQMGQEVILRCVPISNHLYFYWYRQILGQKVEFLVSFYNNEISEKSEIFDDQFSVERPDGSNFTLKIRSTKLEDSAMYFCASRQVGSYNEQFFGPGTRLTVL.

This clonotype came up a few times. The rearrangement links TRBV24-1 to TRBJ2-7; TRBD1 agrees at 12 bases. Germline loops: CDR1 KGHDR, CDR2 SFDVKD. The CDR3 sequence is 16 residues long. The V segment lost 3 bases and the J segment 5 bases; nucleotides outside the gene matches: 7. The DNA of the CDR3 is TGTGCCACCAGTGATGAGACCGGGACAGGGGGCAACGAGCAGTACTTC. The encoded protein is CATSDETGTGGNEQYF.

This clonotype was seen at least ten times. V is TRBV28 and J is TRBJ2-5; D gene unclear. The CDR3 totals 14 residues. The V gene's germline CDR1 is MDHEN and CDR2 SYDVKM. V was clipped by 4 bases and J by 1 base, with 10 bases between them. The CDR3 region has the DNA TGTGCCAGCAGTTCGTCCCCCCCCCAAGAGACCCAGTACTTC. Translation: CASSSSPPQETQYF.

This rearrangement joins TRBV3-1 to TRBJ1-5, with TRBD1 matching over 7 bases. J lost 1 base, V lost 3 bases, and 9 bases had no gene match. The CDR3 totals 17 residues. From germline, CDR1 is LGHDT and CDR2 YNNKEL (reference sequence). The CDR3 coding sequence is TGTGCCAGCAGCCAGAGACCAGGGGGTTTGAGCAATCAGCCCCAGCATTTT. Translation: CASSQRPGGLSNQPQHF.

In its sample, this clonotype was seen a few times. The chain recombines TRBV19 with TRBJ1-5; D is undetermined. The V gene lost 5 bases and the J gene lost 4 bases, with 12 bases spanning the gap. This CDR3 has 14 amino acids. Germline V gives CDR1 LNHDA, CDR2 SQIVND (reference sequence). The CDR3 nucleotides are TGTGCCAGTAGTGCAGACGGTTTAAATCAGCCCCAGCATTTT. Translation gives CASSADGLNQPQHF.